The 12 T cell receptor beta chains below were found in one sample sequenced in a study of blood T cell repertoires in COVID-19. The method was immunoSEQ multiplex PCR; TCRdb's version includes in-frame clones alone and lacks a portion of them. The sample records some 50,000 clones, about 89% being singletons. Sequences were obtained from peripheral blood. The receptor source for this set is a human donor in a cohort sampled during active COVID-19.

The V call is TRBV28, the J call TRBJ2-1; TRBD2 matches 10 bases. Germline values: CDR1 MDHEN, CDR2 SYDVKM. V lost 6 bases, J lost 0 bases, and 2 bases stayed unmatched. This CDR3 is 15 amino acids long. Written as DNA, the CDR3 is TGTGCCAGCAGGCCTAGCGGGGGCTCCTACAATGAGCAGTTCTTC. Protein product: CASRPSGGSYNEQFF.

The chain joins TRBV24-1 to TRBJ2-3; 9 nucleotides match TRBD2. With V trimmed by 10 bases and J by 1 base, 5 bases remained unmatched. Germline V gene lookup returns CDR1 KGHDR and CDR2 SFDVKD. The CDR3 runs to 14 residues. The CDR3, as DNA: TGTGCCACGCGGGGGGGGGCCGGCACAGATACGCAGTATTTT. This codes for CATRGGAGTDTQYF.

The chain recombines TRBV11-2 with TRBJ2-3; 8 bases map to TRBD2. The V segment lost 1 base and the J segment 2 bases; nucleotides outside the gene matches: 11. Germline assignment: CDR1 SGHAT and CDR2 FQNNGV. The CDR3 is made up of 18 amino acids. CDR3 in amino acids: CASSLGTLAGRSTDTQYF. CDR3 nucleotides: TGTGCCAGCAGCTTAGGGACCCTAGCGGGCCGGTCCACAGATACGCAGTATTTT.

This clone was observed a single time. CDR3 protein: CASSRTPPGPGGELFF. In DNA form, the CDR3 reads TGTGCCAGCAGTCGAACGCCACCGGGTCCTGGGGGGGAGCTGTTTTTT. The gene calls are TRBV6-6 and TRBJ2-2, with D hard to call. CDR1 is MNHNY, CDR2 SVGAGI, per germline (reference sequence). Trimming left V 5 bases short and J 8 bases short, with 21 bases between. CDR3 size: 16 residues.

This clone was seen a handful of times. DNA for the CDR3: TGCGCCAGCAGCCAGCGGGACTCCCCAGTCGAGCAGTACTTC. Its protein product is CASSQRDSPVEQYF. V gene TRBV4-1 combines with J gene TRBJ2-7; tentative D call: TRBD2 (6 bases). V dropped 3 bases and J dropped 6 bases, with 15 bases sitting between them. This CDR3 is built from 14 residues. Germline assignment: CDR1 MGHRA and CDR2 YSYEKL.

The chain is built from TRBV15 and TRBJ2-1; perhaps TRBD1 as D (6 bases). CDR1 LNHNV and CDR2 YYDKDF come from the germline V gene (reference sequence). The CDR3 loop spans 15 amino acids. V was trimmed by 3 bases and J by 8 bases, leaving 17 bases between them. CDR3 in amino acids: CATSSRPGQADEQFF. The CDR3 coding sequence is TGTGCCACCAGCAGTCGGCCGGGACAAGCAGATGAGCAGTTCTTC.

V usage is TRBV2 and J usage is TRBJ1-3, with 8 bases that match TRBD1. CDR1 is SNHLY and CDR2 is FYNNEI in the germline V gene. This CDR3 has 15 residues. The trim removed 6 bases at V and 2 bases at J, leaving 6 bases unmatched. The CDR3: CASSLDRDPGNTIYF. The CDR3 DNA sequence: TGTGCCAGCAGCCTGGACAGGGACCCTGGAAACACCATATATTTT.

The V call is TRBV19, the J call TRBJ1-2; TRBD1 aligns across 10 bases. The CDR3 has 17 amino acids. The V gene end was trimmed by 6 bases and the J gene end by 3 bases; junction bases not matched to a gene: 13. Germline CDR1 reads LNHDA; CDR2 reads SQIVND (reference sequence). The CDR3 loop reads CASSHPSGTGEYYGYTF. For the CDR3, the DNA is TGTGCCAGTAGCCACCCTTCTGGGACAGGGGAATACTATGGCTACACCTTC.

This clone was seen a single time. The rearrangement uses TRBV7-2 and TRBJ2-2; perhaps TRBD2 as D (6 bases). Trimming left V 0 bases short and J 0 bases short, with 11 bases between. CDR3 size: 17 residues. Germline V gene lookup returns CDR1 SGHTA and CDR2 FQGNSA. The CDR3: CASSLAGGPANTGELFF. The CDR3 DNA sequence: TGTGCCAGCAGCTTAGCGGGAGGCCCCGCGAACACCGGGGAGCTGTTTTTT.

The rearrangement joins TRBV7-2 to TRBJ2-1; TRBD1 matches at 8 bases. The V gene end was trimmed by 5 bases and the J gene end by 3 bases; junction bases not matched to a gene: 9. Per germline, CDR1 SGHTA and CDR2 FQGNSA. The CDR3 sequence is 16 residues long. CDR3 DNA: TGTGCCAGCAGCCTCTCACAGGGGGTGCGCTACAATGAGCAGTTCTTC. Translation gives CASSLSQGVRYNEQFF.

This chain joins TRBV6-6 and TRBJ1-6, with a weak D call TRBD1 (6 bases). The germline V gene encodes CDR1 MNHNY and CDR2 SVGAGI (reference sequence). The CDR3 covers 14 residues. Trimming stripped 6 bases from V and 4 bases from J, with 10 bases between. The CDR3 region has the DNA TGTGCCAGCAGCCCGACAGGTTATAATTCACCCCTCCACTTT. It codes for CASSPTGYNSPLHF.

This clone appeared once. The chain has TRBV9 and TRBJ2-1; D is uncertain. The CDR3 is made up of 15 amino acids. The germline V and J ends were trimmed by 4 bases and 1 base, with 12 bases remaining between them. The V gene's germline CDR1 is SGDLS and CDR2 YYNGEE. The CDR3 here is CASSPSSRSYNEQFF. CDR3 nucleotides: TGTGCCAGCAGCCCAAGTTCGAGGTCCTACAATGAGCAGTTCTTC.